Listed below are T cell receptor beta chains from one sample, sequenced in a study of blood T cell repertoires in COVID-19. Some clones are missing from TCRdb's copy, which holds only in-frame ones; the method was immunoSEQ multiplex PCR. The repertoire includes approximately 190,000 clones, roughly 80% of them detected once, and 14% sits in the top ten. Sequencing was carried out using peripheral blood. All receptors come from a young man with active or convalescent COVID-19. CDR3s include the opening cysteine and the closing phenylalanine or tryptophan. D genes are given only for firm matches. Clone size, where shown, is once, few, many, or a class for clones that have expanded.

clone size,V gene,J gene,D gene,CDR3 protein,CDR3 DNA
.,TRBV19,TRBJ1-4,.,CASKEAGRNEKLFF,TGTGCCAGTAAAGAGGCGGGACGGAATGAAAAACTGTTTTTT
once,TRBV3-1/TRBV3-2,TRBJ1-2,.,CASSRRTDLGYTF,TGTGCCAGCAGCCGCCGGACAGACCTTGGCTACACCTTC
.,TRBV28,TRBJ1-5,TRBD1,CASSPRGQGDQPQHF,TGTGCCAGCAGTCCAAGGGGACAGGGCGATCAGCCCCAGCATTTT
.,TRBV11-3,TRBJ1-5,.,CASSTGEEQPQHF,TGTGCCAGCAGCACAGGTGAAGAACAGCCCCAGCATTTT
.,TRBV5-1,TRBJ2-3,TRBD2,CASSLALSGGSSDTQYF,TGCGCCAGCAGCTTGGCCCTTAGCGGGGGTAGCTCAGATACGCAGTATTTT
many,TRBV19,TRBJ1-5,.,CASSGRVGNQPQHF,TGTGCCAGTAGTGGGAGGGTCGGCAATCAGCCCCAGCATTTT
.,TRBV19,TRBJ1-2,.,CASSALGGNYGYTF,TGTGCCAGTAGCGCCCTAGGGGGTAACTATGGCTACACCTTC
.,TRBV11-3,TRBJ1-4,.,CASSPSATNEKLFF,TGTGCCAGCAGCCCGTCTGCAACTAATGAAAAACTGTTTTTT
.,TRBV29-1,TRBJ2-2,TRBD1,CSVAKGTGGSGELFF,TGCAGCGTGGCAAAAGGGACAGGTGGTTCCGGGGAGCTGTTTTTT
.,TRBV7-2,TRBJ1-3,TRBD1,CASSFDRVLNTIYF,TGTGCCAGCAGCTTCGACAGGGTCCTAAACACCATATATTTT
.,TRBV27,TRBJ2-3,.,CASSLQDTQYF,TGTGCCAGCAGTTTACAAGATACGCAGTATTTT
once,TRBV28,TRBJ1-5,.,CASSLSGLNNQPQHF,TGTGCCAGCAGTTTATCGGGGTTAAACAATCAGCCCCAGCATTTT
.,TRBV5-5,TRBJ1-3,.,CASSSRDFSGNTIYF,TGTGCCAGCAGCTCCAGGGACTTTTCTGGAAACACCATATATTTT
.,TRBV5-1,TRBJ1-2,TRBD1,CASSTGQPGRNYGYTF,TGCGCCAGCAGCACGGGACAGCCCGGGAGAAACTATGGCTACACCTTC
.,TRBV6-5,TRBJ1-2,.,CASRRGGHGYTF,TGTGCCAGCAGAAGGGGGGGACATGGCTACACCTTC
.,TRBV4-1,TRBJ2-1,.,CASSQVRYNEQFF,TGCGCCAGCAGCCAAGTTCGGTACAATGAGCAGTTCTTC
few,TRBV7-2,TRBJ2-2,TRBD1,CASSYTGGTGELFF,TGTGCCAGCAGCTACACAGGGGGCACCGGGGAGCTGTTTTTT
.,TRBV5-1,TRBJ2-3,TRBD2,CASSPGTSGTGDTQYF,TGCGCCAGCAGCCCGGGGACTAGCGGGACGGGGGATACGCAGTATTTT
.,TRBV12-5,TRBJ2-7,.,CASGATPGSGEQYF,TGTGCTAGTGGTGCTACCCCAGGTTCTGGGGAGCAGTACTTC
.,TRBV5-1,TRBJ2-1,TRBD1,CASSRDRAYNEQFF,TGCGCCAGCAGCCGGGACAGGGCTTACAATGAGCAGTTCTTC